The TCR beta chain under discussion was sequenced for a study of T cell responses to AZD1222 COVID-19 vaccine (dated by TCRdb to the early 2020s). Context from the whole study: TCR sequencing covered 233 trial participants: about 210 given two doses of AZD1222 and around 26 given two doses of MenACWY control vaccine. Trial participants were enrolled by age into subgroups of 18-55, 56-69 and 70-plus years, and about 150, 27 and 61 TCR-sequenced participants, respectively, were included in these subgroups.

Comment on this clone: No cognate antigen has been identified for it. Base quality data are lacking; no much larger clone is found one base away.

The meaning of the sample's time point label: about 28 days (+/-7) after the second vaccine dose. AZD1222 recipients with second doses at about 4 weeks or about 12 weeks were pooled, because spike-specific TCR depth and breadth did not differ between schedules. The vaccinee samples were drawn from two UK trials, COV001 and COV002, one of which was a single-blind randomized controlled phase 2/3 trial testing AZD1222 (ChAdOx1 nCoV-19) in healthy adults. Trial participant PBMC samples were collected at day 0 and day 28 after the second dose for TCRbeta chain sequencing. General findings and caveats noted by the study authors: After two AZD1222 doses, spike-specific TCR breadth and depth were significantly higher than at day 0 and than in MenACWY recipients. CD4 TCRs associated with the vaccine covered the entire spike protein, and the dominant responses were in regions 160-218 and 743-854. Participants were mostly white British and included more females than males, and it was suggested by the authors that clonal diversity may have been underestimated. Conclusions about previously exposed vaccinees are limited because only a handful of AZD1222 recipients were SARS-CoV-2 seropositive at baseline. Because no day 14 peak-response samples were available, the repertoires could be characterized only after the peak T cell response. The 56-69-year group was small, and its depth increase did not reach significance, likely because of low power. Nearly half of unique spike-specific TCRs reportedly recognized epitopes outside regions mutated in the B.1.351 and B.1.1.7 variants.

The CDR3 regions of human TCRbeta chains were subjected to immunosequencing. For the original study's pipeline: TCRs in the repertoires were compared against a reference library of SARS-CoV-2-specific TCRs that had been generated with the MIRA antigen-specificity platform. Breadth was defined as the fraction of unique TCRs that were SARS-CoV-2-associated, and depth was defined as the fraction of total T cells that were SARS-CoV-2-associated. Using the MIRA data, each spike-specific TCR was assigned both to the spike region to which the TCR was reactive and to a CD4 or CD8 class. Log10-transformed breadth and depth values were compared by one-way ANOVA with Sidak's multiple comparisons tests. Not all clones reach the TCRdb copy of this immuneACCESS table, which keeps in-frame sequences only. Checked studies attribute under half of the gap to unresolved V genes and leave the rest unexplained. V and J calls and clone size are copied from that table; D and trimming were computed from the DNA. The sample records some 170,000 clones, 91% of which are singletons. The ten largest account for over 1.5% of the sample.

This sequence was found in an adult who received the AZD1222 COVID-19 vaccine. The sample here was peripheral blood, taken 28 days after the second AZD1222 dose.

DNA sequence: TGTGCCAGCAGTTTACAGGGCTACAGTCAGCCCCAGCATTTT. Translation gives CASSLQGYSQPQHF. Rearrangement joined TRBV27 to TRBJ1-5; a weak D assignment points to TRBD1 (5 bases agree). A distance of 11 bases separates the germline ends of V and J, which lose 2 bases and 6 bases respectively. Via the germline V gene (reference sequence), CDR1 is MNHEY and CDR2 SMNVEV. The CDR3 starts with the cysteine, ends with the phenylalanine, and has 14 residues. The CDR3 DNA has 42 bases and is translated from base 1.